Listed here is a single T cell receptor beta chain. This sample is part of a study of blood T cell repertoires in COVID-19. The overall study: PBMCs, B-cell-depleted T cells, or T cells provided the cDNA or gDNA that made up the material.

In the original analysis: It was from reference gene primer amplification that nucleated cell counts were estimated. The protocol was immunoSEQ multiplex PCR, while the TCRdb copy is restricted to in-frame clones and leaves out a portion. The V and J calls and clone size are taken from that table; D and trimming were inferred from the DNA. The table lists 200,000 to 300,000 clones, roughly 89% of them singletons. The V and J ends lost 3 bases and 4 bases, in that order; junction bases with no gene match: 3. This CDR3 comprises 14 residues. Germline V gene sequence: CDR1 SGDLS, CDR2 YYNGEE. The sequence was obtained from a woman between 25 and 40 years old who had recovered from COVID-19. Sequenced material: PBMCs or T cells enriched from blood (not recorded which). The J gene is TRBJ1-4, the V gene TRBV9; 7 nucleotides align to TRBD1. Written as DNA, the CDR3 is TGTGCCAGCAGCGAACAGGGGCTTAATGAAAAACTGTTTTTT. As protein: CASSEQGLNEKLFF.